These 25 T cell receptor beta chains share one sample of origin, sequenced in a study of metastatic and nonmetastatic thyroid tumors. MiXCR reprocessed the PCR reads for TCRdb. This repertoire shows 15,000 or so clones, around 3.8% found once; its top ten account for more than 20%. Each patient went into thyroid surgery without having received any treatment. The sequencing sample was made of tumor tissue. The receptors here all came from a female donor with papillary thyroid cancer or a benign thyroid nodule (not recorded which). Some clones in this sample may be carry-over from other donors' samples.

V gene TRBV28 combines with J gene TRBJ1-2; 8 bases are shared with TRBD1. In germline, CDR1 is MDHEN, CDR2 SYDVKM. This CDR3 is 12 amino acids long. V gave up 10 bases and J gave up 6 bases; unmatched junction bases: 7. The CDR3 is CATQTGVDGYTF. DNA for the CDR3: TGTGCCACCCAGACAGGGGTTGATGGCTACACCTTC.

J is TRBJ1-2 and V is TRBV6-2 or TRBV6-3, with 7 bases that match TRBD1. The CDR3 loop spans 13 amino acids. J lost 4 bases, V lost 5 bases, and 4 bases had no gene match. Germline lookup yields CDR1 MNHEY and CDR2 SVGEGT. DNA for the CDR3: TGTGCCAGCAGTGCGGACAGGTTCTATGGCTACACCTTC. This gives the protein CASSADRFYGYTF.

This chain joins TRBV6-1 and TRBJ1-1; 7 bases agree with TRBD1. This CDR3 has 13 amino acids. Looked up from germline, CDR1 is MNHNS and CDR2 is SASEGT. Germline trimming cut 5 bases from V and 3 bases from J; bases unmatched to any gene: 3. For the CDR3, the DNA is TGTGCCAGCAGTCCTACAGGGGACACTGAAGCTTTCTTT. Its protein is CASSPTGDTEAFF.

This clone showed up just a few times. The V gene is TRBV28, the J gene TRBJ1-5, with D possibly TRBD1 on 5 matching bases. V lost 3 bases and J lost 6, with 12 bases in between. The length of the CDR3 is 14 residues. Looked up from germline, CDR1 is MDHEN and CDR2 is SYDVKM. CDR3 DNA: TGTGCCAGCAGTTTTGGGGGACTGGGTCAGCCCCAGCATTTT. Protein: CASSFGGLGQPQHF.

This clone has just a few counts. At one of its ends the junction is not consistent with the germline gene, which may arise from a read error. The V call is TRBV6-9, the J call TRBJ2-1, with 11 nucleotides matching TRBD2. The germline CDR1 and CDR2 sequences are MNHGY and SVAAGI. This CDR3 contains 15 residues. The chain's CDR3 is CANSYGTSGYNEQFF. The CDR3 coding sequence is TGTGCCAACAGTTACGGGACTAGCGGATACAATGAGCAGTTCTTC.

V gene TRBV6-1 combines with J gene TRBJ2-7; 8 nucleotides match TRBD2. Losses at the gene ends were 5 bases for V and 0 bases for J; bases not matched to a gene: 12. This CDR3 comprises 17 residues. Germline V gene data show CDR1 as MNHNS and CDR2 as SASEGT. CDR3 region: CASSRQPGLVGSYEQYF. In DNA, the CDR3 is TGTGCCAGCAGTCGGCAGCCGGGACTAGTCGGCTCCTACGAGCAGTACTTC.

Concerning this clone itself: Different DNA sequences within this sample yield the same CDR3. V usage is TRBV28 and J usage is TRBJ2-1, with 9 bases that match TRBD1. This CDR3 region has 15 residues. From germline, CDR1 is MDHEN and CDR2 SYDVKM. V lost 7 bases to trimming and J lost 6 bases; unmatched junction nucleotides: 10. The CDR3 DNA reads TGTGCCAGCACCCTGGGGGGGGGACAGGGCAATGAGCAGTTCTTC. It translates to CASTLGGGQGNEQFF.

The rearrangement links TRBV7-2 to TRBJ2-5; no clear D gene. Per germline, CDR1 SGHTA and CDR2 FQGNSA. The CDR3 has 14 amino acids. The V gene lost 2 bases and the J gene lost 0 bases, with 7 bases spanning the gap. In DNA form, the CDR3 reads TGTGCCAGCAGCTTATGGTGGGACCAAGAGACCCAGTACTTC. It specifies CASSLWWDQETQYF.

As to this clone: Given a much more abundant clone one base away, this may be a read error. The V and J genes are TRBV6-1 and TRBJ1-1; D is uncertain. The CDR3 covers 14 residues. With 0 bases removed from V and 10 bases from J, the gap between germline ends came to 15 bases. Germline V gene lookup returns CDR1 MNHNS and CDR2 SASEGT. Here the CDR3 reads CASSEATPGSGAFF. For the CDR3, the DNA is TGTGCCAGCAGTGAAGCGACCCCCGGGAGTGGAGCTTTCTTT.

In this sample, this clone turned up a few times. The chain joins TRBV6-4 to TRBJ2-3; TRBD2 matches at 8 bases. The CDR3 consists of 15 residues. V was clipped by 4 bases and J by 3 bases; unmatched bases: 6. Looked up from germline, CDR1 is MRHNA and CDR2 is SNTAGT. CDR3 nucleotide sequence: TGTGCCAGCAGTGCAGATCCTAGCGGGACAGATACGCAGTATTTT. Amino acids: CASSADPSGTDTQYF.

This chain's CDR3 is CASRKPGQGSYEQYF. Written as DNA, the CDR3 is TGTGCCAGCAGAAAACCGGGACAGGGCTCTTACGAGCAGTACTTC. The chain carries TRBV27 and TRBJ2-7; 9 bases agree with TRBD1. The length of the CDR3 is 15 residues. Germline V CDR1 and CDR2: MNHEY, SMNVEV (reference sequence). Losses at the gene ends were 6 bases for V and 4 bases for J; bases not matched to a gene: 10.

This clone was picked up a small number of times. The chain recombines TRBV20-1 with TRBJ2-5; D possibly matches TRBD1 or TRBD2 (6 bases each). Germline CDR1 is DFQATT and CDR2 is SNEGSKA (reference sequence). The CDR3 loop spans 15 amino acids. Trimming stripped 6 bases from V and 9 bases from J, with 26 bases between. The CDR3 loop reads CSATLEGHYEEAQYF. CDR3 nucleotides: TGCAGTGCCACCCTGGAGGGACACTACGAGGAGGCCCAGTACTTC.

This sequence joins TRBV28 and TRBJ1-1; a possible D gene is TRBD1 (5 bases). CDR3 length: 13 residues. V dropped 5 bases and J dropped 7 bases, with 14 bases sitting between them. Looked up from germline, CDR1 is MDHEN and CDR2 is SYDVKM. In DNA, the CDR3 is TGTGCCAGCAGTCCCCGGGGCCAGGTTGAAGCTTTCTTT. Amino acids: CASSPRGQVEAFF.

This clone was detected only a few times. The V gene is TRBV11-3, the J gene TRBJ2-5; D possibly corresponds to TRBD1 (5 bases). This CDR3 is built from 15 residues. Trimming removed 3 bases from V and 0 bases from J, with 11 bases in between. From germline, CDR1 is SGHNT and CDR2 YENEEA. The DNA of the CDR3 is TGTGCCAGCAGCTTTAGGGCAGGGCACCAAGAGACCCAGTACTTC. Translated, it gives CASSFRAGHQETQYF.

The chain combines TRBV28 with TRBJ1-2, with D unresolved. The V gene lost 6 bases and the J gene lost 7 bases, with 9 bases spanning the gap. The CDR3 has 11 residues. Germline assignment: CDR1 MDHEN and CDR2 SYDVKM. The CDR3 nucleotides are TGTGCCAGCAGGGCCACGCGTGGCTACACCTTC. Protein: CASRATRGYTF.

By its share, this clone is medium-sized (0.01 to 0.1%). At one end, the junction sequence differs from germline, possibly due to a read error. DNA of the CDR3: TGTGCCAGCAGCTACTCGCCCGCAGGGTACCCTGAAGCTTTCTTT. Amino acid sequence: CASSYSPAGYPEAFF. This rearrangement joins TRBV6-5 to TRBJ1-1, with TRBD1 as a possible D gene (5 bases). Germline V gives CDR1 MNHEY, CDR2 SVGAGI. The CDR3 is made up of 15 amino acids.

V usage is TRBV20-1 and J usage is TRBJ2-7, with D perhaps TRBD1 (6 bases). V lost 3 bases and J lost 6, with 27 bases in between. Per germline, CDR1 DFQATT and CDR2 SNEGSKA (reference sequence). The CDR3 runs to 17 residues. CDR3 loop: CSASDEGEIASGGEQYF. DNA of the CDR3: TGCAGTGCTAGTGATGAGGGGGAAATCGCTAGTGGTGGCGAGCAGTACTTC.

CDR3 sequence (DNA): TGTGCCAGCAGTTTTATGGATACTGGAAACACCATATATTTT. As protein: CASSFMDTGNTIYF. The J gene is TRBJ1-3, the V gene TRBV12-3 or TRBV12-4; D is uncertain. Trimming left V 3 bases short and J 2 bases short, with 8 bases between. The CDR3 has 14 residues.

This clone was seen more than once but under ten times. The rearrangement uses TRBV28 and TRBJ1-1; D is uncertain. The CDR3 loop spans 13 amino acids. Germline V gene lookup returns CDR1 MDHEN and CDR2 SYDVKM. V lost 7 bases and J 5 bases, leaving 14 bases between the germline ends. As DNA, the CDR3 is TGTGCCAGCACCCGGCCCGAGAGAACTGAAGCTTTCTTT. Protein product: CASTRPERTEAFF.

In its sample, this clone is medium-sized. The chain uses TRBV10-3 and TRBJ1-1; 9 bases align to TRBD1. In germline, CDR1 is ENHRY, CDR2 SYGVKD. The CDR3 is made up of 15 amino acids. The CDR3, as DNA: TGTGCGACTAGTACCGGGACAGGGCTTAACACTGAAGCTTTCTTT. It yields the protein CATSTGTGLNTEAFF.

This clone rates as large. The chain employs TRBV12-3 or TRBV12-4 and TRBJ1-1, with D possibly matching TRBD1 (6 bases). This CDR3 comprises 15 residues. V shed 4 bases and J shed 0 bases, with 12 bases lying between them. DNA of the CDR3: TGTGCCAGCAGTTCTATGGGGGCCTTGAACACTGAAGCTTTCTTT. Residues: CASSSMGALNTEAFF.

The J gene is TRBJ2-2, the V gene TRBV6-1, with D unclear. The CDR3 extends over 14 amino acids. V lost 4 bases and J lost 4, with 10 bases in between. The germline gives CDR1 MNHNS, CDR2 SASEGT. CDR3 region: CASSGRLGTGELFF. CDR3 sequence (DNA): TGTGCCAGCAGTGGGCGTTTGGGCACCGGGGAGCTGTTTTTT.

This clone appeared a few times. The genes are TRBV6-2 or TRBV6-3 and TRBJ2-2; 8 bases agree with TRBD1. V shed 2 bases, J shed 2 bases, and the junction held 1 base outside the gene matches. CDR3 length equals 15 residues. Germline CDR1 is MNHEY and CDR2 is SVGEGT. The CDR3 loop is CASSYDRGNTGELFF. The CDR3 bases are TGTGCCAGCAGTTACGACAGGGGAAACACCGGGGAGCTGTTTTTT.

This clone was detected ten times or more. V is TRBV7-2 and J is TRBJ1-6, with a tentative D call TRBD1 (6 bases). The CDR3 is made up of 15 amino acids. V was trimmed by 1 base and J by 16 bases, leaving 20 bases between them. Germline V lookup: CDR1 SGHTA, CDR2 FQGNSA. The chain's CDR3 is CASSLEGGQGWQLHF. As DNA, the CDR3 is TGTGCCAGCAGCTTAGAGGGGGGGCAGGGGTGGCAGCTCCACTTT.

The sample holds a few counts of this clone. The rearrangement joins TRBV12-3 or TRBV12-4 to TRBJ2-7; D possibly corresponds to TRBD1 (6 bases). V lost 3 bases to trimming and J lost 6 bases, with 15 bases between them. This CDR3 is built from 14 residues. The CDR3 is CASSFRDTRSEQYF. CDR3 sequence (DNA): TGTGCCAGCAGTTTCCGGGACACAAGATCCGAGCAGTACTTC.